Sequencing of this T cell receptor beta chain was carried out in a study of blood T cells in healthy people across ages. To note about this clonotype: The antigen is not known.

Study conclusions and caveats: Naive and antigen-experienced cells could not be conclusively compared, given unsorted PBMCs.

Together with a sample-barcoded 5' primer, a J-beta primer mix was included in a second PCR lasting about 7 to 11 cycles. From the 5' RACE reads, TCRdb called clonotypes with MiXCR, one entry per CDR3 protein. Among about 1.4 million distinct CDR3 sequences listed, 59% were seen once. There are 15 residues in the CDR3. Germline CDR1 and CDR2: MNHEY and SMNVEV (reference sequence). The V and J ends lost 5 bases and 0 bases respectively, with 8 bases between them. Sequenced material: blood. The rearrangement links TRBV27 to TRBJ1-6, with TRBD1 as a possible D gene (5 bases). This clonotype originated in a man younger than 30 in good health. CDR3 sequence (DNA): TGTGCCAGCAGTCGGACAAGCTCCTATAATTCACCCCTCCACTTT. This gives the protein CASSRTSSYNSPLHF.